These T cell receptor beta chains were read from a single sample in a study of regulatory T cells in long-lasting Graves disease. Each CDR3 protein is one row after TCRdb ran MiXCR on the multiplex PCR reads. The sample comprises about 660,000 distinct CDR3 sequences, about 30% of which are singletons, and about 40% rests with the top ten. The specimen comprised peripheral blood mononuclear cells (PBMCs), sampled when the disease was refractory, from a patient treated with antithyroid drugs. The source of these receptors is a female donor with Graves disease. CDR3s leave out the opening cysteine and the closing phenylalanine or tryptophan. The order of the fields is V gene, J gene, clone size, CDR3 protein. Not every row has a clone size; where given, it reads once, few, many or a size class.

>TRBV5-1|TRBJ1-2|.
ASSPPRAPGKGNGYT
>TRBV19|TRBJ1-5|.
ASSIAGENQPQH
>TRBV28|TRBJ1-5|.
ASSLQIYSQPQH
>TRBV3-1|TRBJ2-1|.
ASSQTDQINEQF
>TRBV20-1|TRBJ2-7|.
SARQGVNYEQY
>TRBV12-3/TRBV12-4|TRBJ1-3|.
ASSFLDTIY
>TRBV6-2/TRBV6-3|TRBJ1-5|.
ASRGGTNQPQH
>TRBV6-1|TRBJ1-5|few
ASSEDRSTSNQPQH
>TRBV29-1|TRBJ1-3|.
SVDLLNTIY
>TRBV28|TRBJ1-5|.
ASSLDSNGNQPQH
>TRBV5-5|TRBJ1-5|few
ASSRRAGEGQPQH
>TRBV12-3/TRBV12-4|TRBJ1-6|many
ASSYKPEGPLH
>TRBV7-9|TRBJ1-6|few
ASSLSRSSDSPLH
>TRBV20-1|TRBJ2-5|.
SAKRREAFQETQY
>TRBV2|TRBJ2-5|many
ASTLTHQETQY
>TRBV28|TRBJ2-5|.
ASLVGGQETQY
>TRBV20-1|TRBJ2-7|.
SAINRDTGVSYEQY
>TRBV12-3/TRBV12-4|TRBJ1-1|many
ASSPTSHGAEAF
>TRBV25-1|TRBJ1-2|.
ASSDQGATLGAGYT
>TRBV2|TRBJ2-2|.
ASSRGLAWTGELF
>TRBV6-5|TRBJ1-2|.
ASSYSARGYGYT
>TRBV4-1|TRBJ1-1|once
ASSQFFENTEAF
>TRBV20-1|TRBJ2-2|.
SATKEGEARGTGELF
>TRBV20-1|TRBJ1-1|few
SAPSSPNTEAF
>TRBV12-3/TRBV12-4|TRBJ1-4|many
ASTDRGLGEKLF
>TRBV6-5|TRBJ2-5|.
ASSYSWLALQETQY
>TRBV12-3/TRBV12-4|TRBJ2-5|few
ASALAGTAETQY
>TRBV20-1|TRBJ1-4|.
SARGGATNGKLF
>TRBV18|TRBJ1-5|.
ASSHEDGQPQH
>TRBV3-1|TRBJ2-4|.
ASSQAPGTLAKNIQY
>TRBV19|TRBJ1-4|.
ASSILQGTAEKLF
>TRBV2|TRBJ2-3|.
ASSQQSGSIGDTQY
>TRBV11-2|TRBJ1-2|few
ASSRTGGGGYYGYT
>TRBV27|TRBJ2-5|.
ASRDRGGRETQY
>TRBV15|TRBJ1-4|.
ATSRGRGSEKLF